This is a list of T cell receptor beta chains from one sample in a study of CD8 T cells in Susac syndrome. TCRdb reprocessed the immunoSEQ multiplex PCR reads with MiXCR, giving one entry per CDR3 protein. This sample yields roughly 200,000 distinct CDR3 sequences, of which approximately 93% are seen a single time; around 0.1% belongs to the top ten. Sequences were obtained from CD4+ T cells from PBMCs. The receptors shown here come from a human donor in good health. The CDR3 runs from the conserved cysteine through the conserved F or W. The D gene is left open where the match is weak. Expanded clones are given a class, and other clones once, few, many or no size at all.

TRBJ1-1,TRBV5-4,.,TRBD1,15,CASSSKTGAGTEAFF,TGTGCCAGCAGCTCAAAGACAGGGGCAGGTACTGAAGCTTTCTTT
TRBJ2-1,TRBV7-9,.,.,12,CASSSNRNEQFF,TGTGCCAGCAGCTCTAACAGGAATGAGCAGTTCTTC
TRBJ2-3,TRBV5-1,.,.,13,CASRLNTWDTQYF,TGCGCCAGCAGGCTTAATACCTGGGATACGCAGTATTTT
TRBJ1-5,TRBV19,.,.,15,CASTGELRRGQPQHF,TGTGCCTCCACTGGGGAACTCCGAAGGGGTCAGCCCCAGCATTTT
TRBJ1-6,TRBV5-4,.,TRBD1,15,CASSSRDRVGSPLHF,TGTGCCAGCAGCTCGCGCGACAGGGTCGGATCACCCCTCCACTTT
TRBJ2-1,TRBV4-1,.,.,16,CASSQEGQVTYNEQFF,TGCGCCAGCAGCCAAGAGGGTCAGGTGACCTACAATGAGCAGTTCTTC
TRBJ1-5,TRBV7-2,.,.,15,CASSLGRYSNQPQHF,TGTGCCAGCAGCTTAGGCAGGTATAGCAATCAGCCCCAGCATTTT
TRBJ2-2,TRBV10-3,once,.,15,CAISDGHLGTGELFF,TGTGCCATCAGTGATGGGCACCTGGGGACCGGGGAGCTGTTTTTT
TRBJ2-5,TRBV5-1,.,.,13,CASSFNQQETQYF,TGCGCCAGCAGCTTCAATCAGCAAGAGACCCAGTACTTC
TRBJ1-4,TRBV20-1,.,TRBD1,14,CSAIPGTGDEKLFF,TGCAGTGCTATTCCCGGGACAGGTGATGAAAAACTGTTTTTT
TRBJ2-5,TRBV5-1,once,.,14,CASNSGTPGETQYF,TGCGCCAGCAATTCCGGGACCCCCGGGGAGACCCAGTACTTC
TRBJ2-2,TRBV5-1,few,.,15,CASSETAGNTGELFF,TGCGCCAGCAGCGAGACAGCGGGGAACACCGGGGAGCTGTTTTTT
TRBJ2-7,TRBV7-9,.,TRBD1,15,CASSPMDRGIYEQYF,TGTGCCAGCAGCCCCATGGACAGGGGGATCTACGAGCAGTACTTC
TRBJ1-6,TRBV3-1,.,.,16,CASSRSLGDHNSPLHF,TGTGCCAGCAGCCGATCTCTAGGGGACCATAATTCACCCCTCCACTTT
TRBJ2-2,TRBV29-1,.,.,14,CSVWGGLNTGELFF,TGCAGCGTTTGGGGTGGACTGAACACCGGGGAGCTGTTTTTT
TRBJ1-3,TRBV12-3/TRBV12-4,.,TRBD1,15,CASSPTDRPENTIYF,TGTGCCAGCAGTCCAACGGACAGGCCGGAAAACACCATATATTTT
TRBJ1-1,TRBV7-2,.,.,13,CASSLRSGTEAFF,TGTGCCAGCAGCTTACGTTCCGGGACTGAAGCTTTCTTT
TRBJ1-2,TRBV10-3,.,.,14,CAIRTTGVNYGYTF,TGTGCCATCAGAACGACAGGAGTTAACTATGGCTACACCTTC
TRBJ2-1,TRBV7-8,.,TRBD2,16,CASSLALGLAGGKGFF,TGTGCCAGCAGCTTAGCCCTCGGACTAGCGGGGGGGAAGGGGTTCTTC
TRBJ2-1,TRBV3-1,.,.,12,CASSPGPPEQFF,TGTGCCAGCAGTCCAGGGCCCCCTGAGCAGTTCTTC
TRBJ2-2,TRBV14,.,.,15,CASSQGTENTGELFF,TGTGCCAGCAGCCAAGGGACAGAGAACACCGGGGAGCTGTTTTTT
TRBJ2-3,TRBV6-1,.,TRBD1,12,CASDRGTDTQYF,TGTGCCAGCGACAGGGGGACAGATACGCAGTATTTT
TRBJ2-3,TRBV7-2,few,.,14,CASSSGGGTDTQYF,TGTGCCAGCTCCTCTGGCGGGGGCACAGATACGCAGTATTTT
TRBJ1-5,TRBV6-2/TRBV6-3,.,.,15,CASRRNVNSNQPQHF,TGTGCCAGCAGACGGAACGTCAATAGCAATCAGCCCCAGCATTTT
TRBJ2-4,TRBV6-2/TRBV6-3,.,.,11,CASSWGNIQYF,TGTGCCAGCAGTTGGGGGAACATTCAGTACTTC